The T cell receptor (beta chain) described here comes from a study of Tregs in tolerant kidney transplant recipients. The CDR3 contains 13 residues. Germline CDR1 is SGHNT and CDR2 is YENEEA. V lost 1 base, J lost 3 bases, and 6 bases lay in between. Comments on this clone: What it binds is unknown.

The data were produced by immunoSEQ multiplex PCR, yet TCRdb's version contains in-frame clones alone and is incomplete. This table holds under 45,000 clones, nearly 97% found once. Study outcomes and limitations: Findings come from small patient numbers and require larger validation.

This chain uses TRBV11-3 with TRBJ2-5; D is perhaps TRBD1 (5 bases). This TCR was recovered from a human donor in good health. Sequencing was carried out using Tregs from blood cultured with allogeneic cells. In DNA form, the CDR3 reads TGTGCCAGCAGCTTAGGCAGGGAAGAGACCCAGTACTTC. Protein product: CASSLGREETQYF.